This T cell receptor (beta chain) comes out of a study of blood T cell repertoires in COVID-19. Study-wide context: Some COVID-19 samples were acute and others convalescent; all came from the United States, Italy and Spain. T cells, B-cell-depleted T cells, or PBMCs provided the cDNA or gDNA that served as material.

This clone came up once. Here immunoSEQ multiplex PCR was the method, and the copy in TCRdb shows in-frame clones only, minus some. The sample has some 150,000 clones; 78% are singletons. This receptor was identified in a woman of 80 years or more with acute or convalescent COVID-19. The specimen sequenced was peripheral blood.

CDR3 DNA: TGCGCCAGCAGCCCTGGACAGGCCCTCCCTCTTGGCTACACCTTC. This gives the protein CASSPGQALPLGYTF. The chain has TRBV4-1 and TRBJ1-2; 7 positions match TRBD1. Germline CDR1 MGHRA, CDR2 YSYEKL. The junction had 12 bases not matched to a gene; V was cut back by 4 bases and J by 7 bases. This CDR3 has 15 amino acids.